This T cell receptor beta chain emerged from a study of blood T cell repertoires in COVID-19. The overall study: Collection of acute and convalescent COVID-19 samples took place in the United States, Italy and Spain.

Unmatched junction bases numbered 11, after V lost 8 bases and J lost 2 bases. The germline gives CDR1 MDHEN, CDR2 SYDVKM. The CDR3 has 16 amino acids. In the authors' workflow: Researchers report that nucleated cell counts were estimated from reference gene primer amplification. Assay used: immunoSEQ multiplex PCR; TCRdb lists only in-frame clones, some missing. The V and J calls and clone size were taken over from that table, and D and trimming were inferred from the DNA. The sample includes over 140,000 clones, about three quarters of them seen just once. Sequenced material: peripheral blood. This chain connects TRBV28 to TRBJ1-2; 10 nucleotides match TRBD1. The clonotype was recovered from a woman in her forties or fifties with active or convalescent COVID-19. The CDR3 loop reads CASGRGQGTLNYGYTF. DNA for the CDR3: TGTGCCAGCGGACGGGGACAGGGGACTTTAAACTATGGCTACACCTTC.